Below, 15 T cell receptor beta chains from the same sample are listed, as sequenced in a study of vaccination and CD4 T cells after COVID-19. This sample's treatment: approximately nine-day PBMC culture with coronavirus spike peptide pools or control peptides (ViraFEST assay). For these TCRs, the target antigens are not known. Sequencing of DNA taken from cultured CD4+ T cells relied on the Oncomine TCR Beta short-read assay. TCRdb reprocessed the PCR reads with MiXCR, giving one entry per CDR3 protein. The sample includes about 15,000 distinct CDR3 sequences, around 30% of them seen just once. Sequencing input: cultured CD4+ T cells from blood. The source is a human donor with COVID-19.

In its sample, this clonotype was seen a few times. The chain links TRBV12-3 or TRBV12-4 to TRBJ1-1; maybe TRBD1 (6 bases). The CDR3 is 14 amino acids. Between the trimmed V and J ends, which lost 3 bases and 1 base, there was a span of 9 bases. CDR3 bases: TGTGCCAGCAGTTTTTTACAGGGGAACACTGAAGCTTTCTTT. This gives the protein CASSFLQGNTEAFF.

This clonotype has just a few counts. V is TRBV20-1 and J is TRBJ2-1, with 7 bases lining up with TRBD2. CDR3 length equals 11 residues. V was clipped by 3 bases and J by 10 bases; unmatched bases: 3. Germline CDR1 and CDR2: DFQATT and SNEGSKA (reference sequence). As DNA, the CDR3 is TGCAGTGCTAGTGAGGGAGGGGAGCAGTTCTTC. Translation: CSASEGGEQFF.

This clonotype was counted a few times. This chain connects TRBV12-3 or TRBV12-4 to TRBJ1-6; 8 positions match TRBD1. The CDR3 is made up of 14 amino acids. The V and J ends lost 6 bases and 10 bases, in that order; junction bases with no gene match: 8. CDR3 DNA: TGTGCCAGCAGGGCCGGGGACAGGAAATCACCCCTCCACTTT. It translates to CASRAGDRKSPLHF.

In DNA form, the CDR3 reads TGTGCCAGCAGCCCACCGGGGCGACGCACAGATACGCAGTATTTT. It encodes CASSPPGRRTDTQYF. This chain uses TRBV6-1 with TRBJ2-3; D possibly matches TRBD1 or TRBD2 (5 bases each). V was pared by 6 bases and J by 1 base, with 14 bases between. This CDR3 has 15 amino acids. Looked up from germline, CDR1 is MNHNS and CDR2 is SASEGT.

Here the CDR3 DNA reads TGTGCCAGTAGGGACAGGGCGCTGGGCTACACCTTC. As protein: CASRDRALGYTF. The rearrangement uses TRBV19 and TRBJ1-2, with 8 bases identical to TRBD1. This CDR3 contains 12 residues. Trimming removed 6 bases from V and 8 bases from J; junction bases left unmatched: 5. Germline loops: CDR1 LNHDA, CDR2 SQIVND (reference sequence).

This clonotype was picked up a small number of times. V usage is TRBV19 and J usage is TRBJ1-5; D is undetermined. CDR3 length: 17 residues. V was pared by 0 bases and J by 7 bases, with 19 bases between. Germline V gene lookup returns CDR1 LNHDA and CDR2 SQIVND (reference sequence). CDR3 sequence: CASSIDFSVAGGQPQHF. CDR3 bases: TGTGCCAGTAGTATAGACTTCTCGGTGGCAGGAGGACAGCCCCAGCATTTT.

This clonotype was observed a handful of times. The V call is TRBV6-4, the J call TRBJ2-2; 10 nucleotides agree with TRBD2. V gave up 2 bases and J gave up 4 bases; unmatched junction bases: 1. The CDR3 has 15 amino acids. The V gene's germline CDR1 is MRHNA and CDR2 SNTAGT. This CDR3 reads CASSDSGGATGELFF. The CDR3 DNA is TGTGCCAGCAGTGACAGCGGGGGGGCCACCGGGGAGCTGTTTTTT.

The chain couples TRBV24-1 to TRBJ2-2; 10 bases are shared with TRBD1. The germline V gene encodes CDR1 KGHDR and CDR2 SFDVKD. Trimming took 4 bases from V and 4 from J; bases not matched to a gene: 8. The CDR3 loop spans 17 amino acids. DNA for the CDR3: TGTGCCACCAGTGACCCCCCCGGACAGGGGGTCACCGGGGAGCTGTTTTTT. Amino acid sequence: CATSDPPGQGVTGELFF.

The table lists this clonotype with a few counts. This CDR3 is CSVLGGPPPLHF. The CDR3 bases are TGCAGTGTACTGGGGGGCCCGCCACCCCTCCACTTT. The chain joins TRBV20-1 to TRBJ1-6; weak D call: TRBD1 (6 bases). This CDR3 region has 12 residues. V lost 7 bases, J lost 11 bases, and 15 bases lay in between. Germline values: CDR1 DFQATT, CDR2 SNEGSKA (reference sequence).

As to this clonotype: Germline is not matched at one junction end, which may reflect a read error. This sequence joins TRBV20-1 and TRBJ1-3; no definite D call. The germline V gene has CDR1 DFQATT and CDR2 SNEGSKA (reference sequence). The CDR3 loop spans 12 amino acids. The CDR3 DNA is TGCGGTGCTAGGGCGGATGGAAACACCATATATTTT. Amino acids: CGARADGNTIYF.

The V gene is TRBV2, the J gene TRBJ1-5, with D unclear. The CDR3 is made up of 16 amino acids. Per the germline V gene, CDR1 is SNHLY and CDR2 is FYNNEI. The V and J ends lost 6 bases and 0 bases respectively, with 15 bases between them. CDR3 loop: CASSARLGGSNQPQHF. The DNA of the CDR3 is TGTGCCAGCAGCGCTAGACTCGGCGGTAGCAATCAGCCCCAGCATTTT.

The chain joins TRBV10-3 to TRBJ1-2, with D maybe TRBD1 (5 bases). The V and J ends lost 4 bases and 4 bases respectively, with 7 bases between them. The CDR3 length is 12 residues. Per germline, CDR1 ENHRY and CDR2 SYGVKD. The CDR3 protein is CAISVGGYGYTF. CDR3 bases: TGTGCCATCAGTGTGGGGGGCTATGGCTACACCTTC.

This chain connects TRBV10-3 to TRBJ2-7; D unresolved. The germline CDR1 and CDR2 sequences are ENHRY and SYGVKD. The germline V and J ends were trimmed by 3 bases and 0 bases, with 12 bases remaining between them. This CDR3 is 15 amino acids long. CDR3 sequence (DNA): TGTGCCATCAGTGACCGGGCAACGCTCTCCTACGAGCAGTACTTC. It encodes CAISDRATLSYEQYF.

The rearrangement links TRBV27 to TRBJ1-5; no reliable D call. The CDR3 spans 13 residues. From germline, CDR1 is MNHEY and CDR2 SMNVEV (reference sequence). Trimming left V 2 bases short and J 9 bases short, with 11 bases between. The CDR3 region is CASSLKTTGPQHF. The DNA of the CDR3 is TGTGCCAGCAGTTTAAAAACGACGGGGCCCCAGCATTTT.

The genes are TRBV9 and TRBJ1-6; 7 nucleotides align to TRBD1. The CDR3 runs to 16 residues. After removal of 2 bases from V and 3 bases from J, the junction contained 5 bases not matched to a gene. Germline assignment: CDR1 SGDLS and CDR2 YYNGEE. This CDR3 reads CASSVGDSFYNSPLHF. In DNA, the CDR3 is TGTGCCAGCAGCGTGGGGGACAGCTTCTATAATTCACCCCTCCACTTT.